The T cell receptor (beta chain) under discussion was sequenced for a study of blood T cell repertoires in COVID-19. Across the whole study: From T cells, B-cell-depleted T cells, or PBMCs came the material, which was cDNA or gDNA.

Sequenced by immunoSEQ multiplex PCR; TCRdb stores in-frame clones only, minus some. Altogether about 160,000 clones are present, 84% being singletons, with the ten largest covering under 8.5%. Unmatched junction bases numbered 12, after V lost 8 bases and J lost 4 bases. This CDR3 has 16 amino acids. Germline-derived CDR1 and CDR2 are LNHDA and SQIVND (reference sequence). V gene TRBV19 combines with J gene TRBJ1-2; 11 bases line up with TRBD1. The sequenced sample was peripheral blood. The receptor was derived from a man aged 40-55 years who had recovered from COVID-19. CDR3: CASWPGQGELSYGYTF. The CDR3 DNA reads TGTGCCAGTTGGCCGGGACAGGGGGAGCTATCCTATGGCTACACCTTC.